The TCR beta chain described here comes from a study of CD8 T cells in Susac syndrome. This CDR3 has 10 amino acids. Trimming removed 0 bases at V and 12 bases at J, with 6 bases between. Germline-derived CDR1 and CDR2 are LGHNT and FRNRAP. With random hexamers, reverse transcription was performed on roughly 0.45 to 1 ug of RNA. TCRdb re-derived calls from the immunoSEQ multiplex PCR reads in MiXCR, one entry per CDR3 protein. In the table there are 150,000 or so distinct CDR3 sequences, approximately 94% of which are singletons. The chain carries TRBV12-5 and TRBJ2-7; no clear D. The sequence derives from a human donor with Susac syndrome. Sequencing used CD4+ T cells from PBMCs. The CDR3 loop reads CASGLVRRYV. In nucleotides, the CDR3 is TGTGCTAGTGGTTTGGTACGGCGGTACGTC.